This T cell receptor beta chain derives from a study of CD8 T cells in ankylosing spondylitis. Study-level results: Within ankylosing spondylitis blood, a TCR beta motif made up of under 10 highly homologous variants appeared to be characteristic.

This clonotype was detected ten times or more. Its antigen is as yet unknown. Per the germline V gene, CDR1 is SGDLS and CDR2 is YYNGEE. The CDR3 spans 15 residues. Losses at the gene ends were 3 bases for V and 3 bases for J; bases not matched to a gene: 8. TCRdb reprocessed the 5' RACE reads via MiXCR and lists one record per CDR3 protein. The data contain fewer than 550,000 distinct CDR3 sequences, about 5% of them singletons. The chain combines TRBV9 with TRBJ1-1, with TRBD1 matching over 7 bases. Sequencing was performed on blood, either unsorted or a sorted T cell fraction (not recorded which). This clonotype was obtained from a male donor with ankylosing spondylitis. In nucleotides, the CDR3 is TGTGCCAGCAGCGCCCTAGGGGGCGCAGACACTGAAGCTTTCTTT. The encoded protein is CASSALGGADTEAFF.